Below are 25 T cell receptor beta chains sequenced from a single sample in a study of blood T cell repertoires in COVID-19. Only in-frame clones appear in the TCRdb table, and some are missing; sequencing was by immunoSEQ multiplex PCR. The profile shows 300,000 to 450,000 clones, around 87% of them singletons. Sequences were obtained from peripheral blood. These receptors all stem from a human donor in a cohort sampled during active COVID-19.

This chain connects TRBV4-1 to TRBJ2-7, with TRBD2 identical over 7 bases. V lost 3 bases, J lost 7 bases, and 3 bases stayed unmatched. This CDR3 is built from 12 residues. In germline, CDR1 is MGHRA, CDR2 YSYEKL. CDR3 DNA sequence: TGCGCCAGCAGCCAGGGGGAGGGGGAGCAGTACTTC. Protein: CASSQGEGEQYF.

The rearrangement links TRBV11-2 to TRBJ2-2, with D possibly being TRBD1 (5 bases). Trimming shortened V by 5 bases and J by 0 bases, and 13 bases separated the two germline ends. The length of the CDR3 is 16 residues. Germline lookup yields CDR1 SGHAT and CDR2 FQNNGV. The CDR3 DNA sequence: TGTGCCAGCAGCGCACAGGTTGGCTCGAACACCGGGGAGCTGTTTTTT. Its translation: CASSAQVGSNTGELFF.

In DNA, the CDR3 is TGCGCCAGCAGCCCCACGGGGGAAATATTCTACGAGCAGTACTTC. Translated, it gives CASSPTGEIFYEQYF. V usage is TRBV4-1 and J usage is TRBJ2-7; a weak D match, TRBD2 (6 bases). Germline loops: CDR1 MGHRA, CDR2 YSYEKL. The CDR3 consists of 15 residues. V lost 4 bases, J lost 3 bases, and 16 bases lay in between.

The chain combines TRBV6-5 with TRBJ2-5; D is possibly TRBD2 (6 bases). CDR1 is MNHEY and CDR2 is SVGAGI in the germline V gene. The CDR3 runs to 13 residues. V was pared by 6 bases and J by 5 bases, with 13 bases between. The CDR3 protein is CASRRTGEETQYF. CDR3 sequence (DNA): TGTGCCAGCAGGAGAACGGGAGAGGAGACCCAGTACTTC.

The genes are TRBV2 and TRBJ2-5, with D maybe TRBD2 (5 bases). Germline values: CDR1 SNHLY, CDR2 FYNNEI. V was cut by 4 bases and J by 1 base, with 16 bases left in between. The CDR3 loop spans 16 amino acids. DNA of the CDR3: TGTGCCAGCAGTGTTGGGTTTTCGGGGATCCAAGAGACCCAGTACTTC. Its translation: CASSVGFSGIQETQYF. The whole variable domain, remainder taken from reference TRBV2 and TRBJ2-5, is EPEVTQTPSHQVTQMGQEVILRCVPISNHLYFYWYRQILGQKVEFLVSFYNNEISEKSEIFDDQFSVERPDGSNFTLKIRSTKLEDSAMYFCASSVGFSGIQETQYFGPGTRLLVL.

This clone has a single count. The V and J genes are TRBV5-4 and TRBJ2-5, with 9 bases lining up with TRBD1. Germline trimming cut 4 bases from V and 2 bases from J; bases unmatched to any gene: 3. CDR1 and CDR2 (germline): SGHNT, YYREEE (reference sequence). This CDR3 contains 14 residues. The CDR3 DNA reads as TGTGCCAGCAGCAGGGACAGGGCTCAAGAGACCCAGTACTTC. Translated: CASSRDRAQETQYF.

This rearrangement joins TRBV19 to TRBJ1-1; TRBD1 agrees at 9 bases. CDR3 length: 15 residues. The germline CDR1 and CDR2 sequences are LNHDA and SQIVND (reference sequence). Germline trimming cut 6 bases from V and 0 bases from J; bases unmatched to any gene: 5. The CDR3 sequence is CASSPGTGMNTEAFF. The CDR3 DNA reads TGTGCCAGTAGCCCCGGGACAGGGATGAACACTGAAGCTTTCTTT.

This chain uses TRBV7-2 with TRBJ2-3; the match to TRBD2 covers 12 bases. With 2 bases clipped from V and 4 bases from J, the junction kept 4 bases outside the gene matches. CDR3 length: 16 amino acids. Germline-derived CDR1 and CDR2 are SGHTA and FQGNSA. CDR3 DNA sequence: TGTGCCAGCAGCTTACTAGCGGGGGGGCTGGCAGATACGCAGTATTTT. Protein product: CASSLLAGGLADTQYF.

The genes are TRBV11-2 and TRBJ2-5; 8 bases are a match to TRBD2. The germline V gene encodes CDR1 SGHAT and CDR2 FQNNGV. The CDR3 length is 17 residues. Germline trimming cut 5 bases from V and 4 bases from J; bases unmatched to any gene: 15. In DNA form, the CDR3 reads TGTGCCAGCAGCAGAACGGCGGGACTAGGGGAGGGAGAGACCCAGTACTTC. It yields the protein CASSRTAGLGEGETQYF.

The chain links TRBV7-9 to TRBJ2-5, with D perhaps TRBD1 (6 bases). The V end was cut by 5 bases, the J end by 5 bases, with 12 bases between. Germline assignment: CDR1 SEHNR and CDR2 FQNEAQ (reference sequence). The CDR3 extends over 13 amino acids. The CDR3 spells CASSQNRVETQYF. The CDR3 DNA reads TGTGCCAGCAGCCAAAACAGGGTCGAGACCCAGTACTTC.

The chain uses TRBV7-9 and TRBJ2-1, with TRBD2 identical over 11 bases. Trimming took 5 bases from V and 7 from J; bases not matched to a gene: 13. CDR1 is SEHNR and CDR2 is FQNEAQ in the germline V gene (reference sequence). The CDR3 is made up of 17 amino acids. The DNA for the CDR3 is TGTGCCAGCAGCCGTTATACCGGGACTAGCGGAACAAATGAGCAGTTCTTC. As protein: CASSRYTGTSGTNEQFF.

This chain connects TRBV27 to TRBJ2-2; TRBD2 might be the D (6 bases). Germline CDR1 is MNHEY and CDR2 is SMNVEV (reference sequence). This CDR3 is built from 14 residues. Trimming removed 3 bases at V and 6 bases at J, with 11 bases between. DNA for the CDR3: TGTGCCAGCAGTTTTTCGGGGGAGGCCGGGGAGCTGTTTTTT. This gives the protein CASSFSGEAGELFF.

V is TRBV6-5 and J is TRBJ1-6; the match to TRBD1 covers 9 bases. This CDR3 region has 13 residues. CDR1 MNHEY and CDR2 SVGAGI come from the germline V gene. The V and J ends lost 8 bases and 5 bases, in that order; junction bases with no gene match: 1. The CDR3 loop is CASYRGHNSPLHF. The CDR3 DNA reads TGTGCCAGCTACAGGGGGCATAATTCACCCCTCCACTTT.

The rearrangement links TRBV5-1 to TRBJ1-2, with TRBD1 as a possible D gene (6 bases). Germline assignment: CDR1 SGHRS and CDR2 YFSETQ. This CDR3 comprises 14 residues. V lost 0 bases, J lost 6 bases, and 12 bases lay in between. The CDR3 loop reads CASSLEGGPHGYTF. The CDR3 DNA reads TGCGCCAGCAGCTTGGAGGGGGGGCCCCATGGCTACACCTTC.

V gene TRBV28 combines with J gene TRBJ2-5; 7 nucleotides match TRBD2. Trimming took 2 bases from V and 5 from J; bases not matched to a gene: 2. CDR1 and CDR2 from the germline V gene are MDHEN and SYDVKM. The CDR3 is 13 amino acids. The CDR3 sequence is CASSLGGVETQYF. In DNA, the CDR3 is TGTGCCAGCAGTTTAGGGGGGGTGGAGACCCAGTACTTC.

This chain connects TRBV29-1 to TRBJ1-2; a weak D match, TRBD1 (6 bases). The CDR3 covers 15 residues. Trimming left V 0 bases short and J 7 bases short, with 18 bases between. Looked up from germline, CDR1 is SQVTM and CDR2 is ANQGSEA. The CDR3 reads CSVEEYRGAGGGYTF. In nucleotides, the CDR3 is TGCAGCGTTGAAGAATACCGGGGGGCGGGTGGTGGCTACACCTTC.

The CDR3 spells CASSPGQGVVDEQYF. CDR3 sequence (DNA): TGTGCCAGCAGCCCCGGACAGGGGGTGGTTGACGAGCAGTACTTC. The rearrangement links TRBV9 to TRBJ2-7, with TRBD1 matching 10 bases. V shed 4 bases, J shed 5 bases, and the junction held 9 bases outside the gene matches. The CDR3 covers 15 residues. Germline V gives CDR1 SGDLS, CDR2 YYNGEE.

V is TRBV5-1 and J is TRBJ2-1; possibly TRBD1 for D (5 bases). Germline CDR1 is SGHRS and CDR2 is YFSETQ. The CDR3 sequence is 16 residues long. V lost 0 bases to trimming and J lost 2 bases, with 12 bases between them. The CDR3 reads CASSLATGGTYNEQFF. In DNA form, the CDR3 reads TGCGCCAGCAGCTTGGCTACAGGCGGTACCTACAATGAGCAGTTCTTC.

The chain carries TRBV27 and TRBJ2-3; no definite D call. The length of the CDR3 is 16 residues. Germline CDR1 MNHEY, CDR2 SMNVEV (reference sequence). V was trimmed by 1 base and J by 2 bases, leaving 13 bases between them. The CDR3 loop reads CASSLWRQPSTDTQYF. CDR3 nucleotides: TGTGCCAGCAGTTTATGGCGACAACCGTCCACAGATACGCAGTATTTT.

The chain recombines TRBV18 with TRBJ2-1, with D possibly TRBD2 on 6 matching bases. CDR3 length: 15 amino acids. The V gene lost 3 bases and the J gene lost 4 bases, with 13 bases spanning the gap. Germline assignment: CDR1 KGHSH and CDR2 LQKENI. CDR3 protein: CASSPGSGSYNEQFF. DNA for the CDR3: TGTGCCAGCTCACCGGGTAGCGGAAGTTACAATGAGCAGTTCTTC.

The chain carries TRBV6-6 and TRBJ1-6; D call uncertain. Germline values: CDR1 MNHNY, CDR2 SVGAGI (reference sequence). Trimming cost V 2 bases and J 8 bases, with 10 bases left between them. The CDR3 totals 14 residues. The CDR3 bases are TGTGCCAGCAGTTACGCCGGTCCCCATTCACCCCTCCACTTT. Translating it yields CASSYAGPHSPLHF.

This chain uses TRBV3-1 (or the pseudogene TRBV3-2) with TRBJ2-5, with D unclear. The germline V gene has CDR1 LGHDT and CDR2 YNNKEL (reference sequence). This CDR3 spans 14 amino acids. V was shortened by 1 base and J by 0 bases, with 6 bases between the two germline ends. Here the CDR3 reads CASSQGADQETQYF. The DNA of the CDR3 is TGTGCCAGCAGCCAAGGGGCTGACCAAGAGACCCAGTACTTC.

The CDR3 bases are TGCGCCAGCAGCTTGTCTGGAGCAAGGACTAATGAAAAACTGTTTTTT. Its translation is CASSLSGARTNEKLFF. The chain is built from TRBV5-1 and TRBJ1-4; D is unresolved. The CDR3 loop spans 16 amino acids. Germline lookup yields CDR1 SGHRS and CDR2 YFSETQ. With 1 base removed from V and 2 bases from J, the gap between germline ends came to 12 bases.

The genes are TRBV19 and TRBJ2-1, with 10 bases lining up with TRBD1. In germline, CDR1 is LNHDA, CDR2 SQIVND (reference sequence). The CDR3 sequence is 16 residues long. V lost 4 bases and J lost 5; bases outside the gene matches: 8. The CDR3: CASSTLPGQGNNEQFF. Written as DNA, the CDR3 is TGTGCCAGTAGTACCCTTCCGGGACAGGGGAACAATGAGCAGTTCTTC.

The chain joins TRBV19 to TRBJ2-1; D is undetermined. Germline lookup yields CDR1 LNHDA and CDR2 SQIVND (reference sequence). V lost 2 bases and J lost 4, with 12 bases in between. This CDR3 has 15 amino acids. CDR3 DNA: TGTGCCAGTAGTATAAAAGTTCGGTCGTACAATGAGCAGTTCTTC. Translating gives CASSIKVRSYNEQFF.